These 22 T cell receptor beta chains originate from one sample sequenced in a study of graft-versus-host responses after intestinal transplantation. Their cognate antigens are unknown. Assay: immunoSEQ multiplex PCR; the TCRdb copy retains only in-frame clones and omits some. There are about 66,000 clones in the sample; roughly 87% occur only once, and about 1.3% lies in the top ten. Sequences were derived from unstimulated CD8+ T cells sorted from spleen or lymph node cells, sampled before intestinal transplant. These receptor sequences come from a human donor who received an intestinal transplant.

V gene TRBV19 combines with J gene TRBJ1-5; D is possibly TRBD1 (5 bases). This CDR3 has 14 amino acids. V lost 4 bases to trimming and J lost 3 bases, with 10 bases between them. The germline V gene encodes CDR1 LNHDA and CDR2 SQIVND (reference sequence). DNA of the CDR3: TGTGCCAGTAGTACCAGACAGCCCAATCAGCCCCAGCATTTT. Its translation is CASSTRQPNQPQHF.

This chain uses TRBV6-5 with TRBJ1-2; possible D gene TRBD1, 6 bases. Germline V CDR1 and CDR2: MNHEY, SVGAGI. The CDR3 has 14 residues. The V end lost 8 bases, the J end lost 7 bases, and 20 bases lay between the germline ends. The CDR3 is CASCATGALSGYTF. Written as DNA, the CDR3 is TGTGCCAGCTGTGCGACAGGAGCCTTGTCTGGCTACACCTTC.

This clone appeared a single time. The V and J genes are TRBV29-1 and TRBJ1-2, with D uncertain. Looked up from germline, CDR1 is SQVTM and CDR2 is ANQGSEA. This CDR3 comprises 12 residues. Trimming took 4 bases from V and 4 from J, leaving 10 bases between them. The CDR3 DNA reads as TGCAGCGTTGTCGATCCGAGCTATGGCTACACCTTC. It yields the protein CSVVDPSYGYTF.

This rearrangement joins TRBV2 to TRBJ2-3; D is unclear. Germline V gene sequence: CDR1 SNHLY, CDR2 FYNNEI. The V gene lost 4 bases and the J gene lost 1 base, with 9 bases spanning the gap. The CDR3 is 14 amino acids. The DNA of the CDR3 is TGTGCCAGCAGTGTTTTGGCGGGCACAGATACGCAGTATTTT. It encodes CASSVLAGTDTQYF.

The chain has TRBV7-6 and TRBJ1-6; D not certain. Germline assignment: CDR1 SGHVS and CDR2 FNYEAQ. The V end was cut by 5 bases, the J end by 2 bases, with 16 bases between. There are 17 residues in the CDR3. CDR3 coding DNA: TGTGCCAGCAGCCCAGGCGGGGAAGGGCCCTATAATTCACCCCTCCACTTT. Amino acids: CASSPGGEGPYNSPLHF.

This chain joins TRBV7-3 and TRBJ2-7; a weak D match, TRBD1 (6 bases). Trimming stripped 5 bases from V and 4 bases from J, with 18 bases between. Germline V lookup: CDR1 SGHTA, CDR2 FQGTGA. The CDR3 spans 15 residues. The CDR3 loop is CASSQGSTGGYEQYF. The CDR3 bases are TGTGCCAGCAGCCAGGGGTCAACGGGCGGGTACGAGCAGTACTTC.

V and J are TRBV5-6 and TRBJ1-1, with TRBD1 matching 8 bases. The trim removed 3 bases at V and 7 bases at J, leaving 5 bases unmatched. The CDR3 has 13 residues. Germline values: CDR1 SGHDT, CDR2 YYEEEE. CDR3 coding DNA: TGTGCCAGCAGCTCGACAGGGGCGGTTGAAGCTTTCTTT. Its protein is CASSSTGAVEAFF.

The chain recombines TRBV10-3 with TRBJ2-2; no clear D. Germline CDR1 is ENHRY and CDR2 is SYGVKD. Trimming removed 6 bases from V and 6 bases from J, with 5 bases in between. The CDR3 covers 11 residues. CDR3 DNA: TGTGCCATCAGGGCCGCCGGGGAGCTGTTTTTT. Encoded protein: CAIRAAGELFF.

This sequence joins TRBV6-5 and TRBJ2-1; D is possibly TRBD1 (6 bases). The V gene's germline CDR1 is MNHEY and CDR2 SVGAGI. The CDR3 is made up of 15 amino acids. The V gene lost 4 bases and the J gene lost 7 bases, with 17 bases spanning the gap. CDR3: CASSSRDRLGNEQFF. In nucleotides, the CDR3 is TGTGCCAGCAGTTCCAGAGACAGGCTGGGGAATGAGCAGTTCTTC.

The chain combines TRBV6-6 with TRBJ1-6, with 9 bases that match TRBD1. In germline, CDR1 is MNHNY, CDR2 SVGAGI (reference sequence). Trimming removed 7 bases from V and 10 bases from J; junction bases left unmatched: 8. There are 14 residues in the CDR3. CDR3 nucleotide sequence: TGTGCCAGCAACCCGGGACAGGGCGGGTCACCCCTCCACTTT. Protein product: CASNPGQGGSPLHF.

The genes are TRBV6-5 and TRBJ1-2; a weak D match, TRBD1 (5 bases). Germline V gene data show CDR1 as MNHEY and CDR2 as SVGAGI. V was cut by 0 bases and J by 8 bases, with 16 bases left in between. This CDR3 spans 15 amino acids. CDR3 loop: CASSYSGVDGGGYTF. In DNA, the CDR3 is TGTGCCAGCAGTTACTCGGGGGTGGATGGGGGGGGCTACACCTTC.

The V and J genes are TRBV5-6 and TRBJ1-2, with D possibly being TRBD1 (6 bases). The V gene's germline CDR1 is SGHDT and CDR2 YYEEEE. The V and J ends lost 0 bases and 4 bases respectively, with 13 bases between them. This CDR3 contains 15 residues. CDR3 residues: CASSLAEGHLYGYTF. The CDR3 DNA reads TGTGCCAGCAGCTTGGCAGAGGGACACCTCTATGGCTACACCTTC. The full variable domain, in which reference TRBV5-6 and TRBJ1-2 provide the parts outside the CDR3, is DAGVTQSPTHLIKTRGQQVTLRCSPKSGHDTVSWYQQALGQGPQFIFQYYEEEERQRGNFPDRFSGHQFPNYSSELNVNALLLGDSALYLCASSLAEGHLYGYTFGSGTRLTVV.

Here the CDR3 reads CASSVALSIGSEQFF. The DNA of the CDR3 is TGTGCCAGCAGCGTAGCTCTATCGATTGGTAGTGAGCAGTTCTTC. The chain combines TRBV9 with TRBJ2-1; D is undetermined. The CDR3 has 15 amino acids. Trimming shortened V by 0 bases and J by 9 bases, and 16 bases separated the two germline ends. From germline, CDR1 is SGDLS and CDR2 YYNGEE.

The chain links TRBV9 to TRBJ1-4, with 7 nucleotides matching TRBD1. From germline, CDR1 is SGDLS and CDR2 YYNGEE. V gave up 3 bases and J gave up 4 bases; unmatched junction bases: 6. The length of the CDR3 is 15 residues. CDR3 amino acids: CASSEGTDFNEKLFF. The CDR3 DNA follows: TGTGCCAGCAGCGAGGGGACAGACTTTAATGAAAAACTGTTTTTT.

The V and J genes are TRBV4-2 and TRBJ1-2; possibly TRBD1 for D (6 bases). The CDR3 contains 13 residues. Germline V gives CDR1 LGHNA, CDR2 YNFKEQ. The germline V and J ends were trimmed by 2 bases and 8 bases, with 12 bases remaining between them. The CDR3 nucleotides read TGTGCCAGCAGCCAAAGGGAGGGGGAGGGCTACACCTTC. Translating gives CASSQREGEGYTF.

This clone was picked up one time. Other nucleotide sequences from this sample produce the same CDR3. V gene TRBV9 combines with J gene TRBJ2-1; D call uncertain. V lost 0 bases and J 6 bases, leaving 4 bases between the germline ends. Germline V CDR1 and CDR2: SGDLS, YYNGEE. This CDR3 contains 12 residues. CDR3 in amino acids: CASSVVSNEQFF. In nucleotides, the CDR3 is TGTGCCAGCAGCGTAGTCTCCAATGAGCAGTTCTTC. The full variable domain, its missing parts supplied by reference TRBV9 and TRBJ2-1, is DSGVTQTPKHLITATGQRVTLRCSPRSGDLSVYWYQQSLDQGLQFLIQYYNGEERAKGNILERFSAQQFPDLHSELNLSSLELGDSALYFCASSVVSNEQFFGPGTRLTVL.

The chain employs TRBV29-1 and TRBJ2-2, with a possible D match to TRBD1 (5 bases). In germline, CDR1 is SQVTM, CDR2 ANQGSEA. With 4 bases removed from V and 5 bases from J, the gap between germline ends came to 11 bases. This CDR3 region has 13 residues. CDR3 in DNA: TGCAGCGTTGTTCAGGGTTTAACCGGGGAGCTGTTTTTT. This translates into CSVVQGLTGELFF.

The chain links TRBV15 to TRBJ1-2; 7 nucleotides match TRBD1. The CDR3 is 15 amino acids. Looked up from germline, CDR1 is LNHNV and CDR2 is YYDKDF (reference sequence). Trimming took 3 bases from V and 8 from J; bases not matched to a gene: 12. In DNA form, the CDR3 reads TGTGCCACCAGCAGGGGGGACAGACTTATTCTCGGCTACACCTTC. This codes for CATSRGDRLILGYTF. Complete variable domain (other parts from reference TRBV15 and TRBJ1-2): DAMVIQNPRYQVTQFGKPVTLSCSQTLNHNVMYWYQQKSSQAPKLLFHYYDKDFNNEADTPDNFQSRRPNTSFCFLDIRSPGLGDTAMYLCATSRGDRLILGYTFGSGTRLTVV.

The chain combines TRBV5-1 with TRBJ1-4; D unresolved. Trimming pared 4 bases from V and 0 bases from J, leaving 16 bases between. CDR1 and CDR2 (germline): SGHRS, YFSETQ. The CDR3 is 17 residues long. As DNA, the CDR3 is TGCGCCAGCAGCCACTCGAGCGAGACTACAACTAATGAAAAACTGTTTTTT. Its protein is CASSHSSETTTNEKLFF.

This clone appeared a single time. V gene TRBV27 combines with J gene TRBJ1-2; D remains ambiguous. Germline V gene lookup returns CDR1 MNHEY and CDR2 SMNVEV (reference sequence). The V end was cut by 2 bases, the J end by 6 bases, with 10 bases between. The CDR3 has 13 amino acids. CDR3 nucleotide sequence: TGTGCCAGCAGTTTAGTCCCAGGCGATGGCTACACCTTC. It is translated as CASSLVPGDGYTF.

This sequence joins TRBV14 and TRBJ1-1; D is ambiguous. Germline V CDR1 and CDR2: SGHDN, FVKESK. This CDR3 comprises 14 residues. V dropped 1 base and J dropped 1 base, with 7 bases sitting between them. The chain's CDR3 is CASSQAHGNTEAFF. CDR3 nucleotides: TGTGCCAGCAGCCAAGCCCACGGGAACACTGAAGCTTTCTTT.

For the CDR3, the DNA is TGTGCCAGCAGCTTGGGGTCAGGGGGAATTGGGGATACGCAGTATTTT. It codes for CASSLGSGGIGDTQYF. J is TRBJ2-3 and V is TRBV5-8; the match to TRBD1 covers 7 bases. V lost 0 bases to trimming and J lost 6 bases; unmatched junction nucleotides: 10. Germline V lookup: CDR1 SGHTS, CDR2 YDEGEE. The CDR3 runs 16 residues.